The sequence of this T cell receptor (beta chain) was determined in a study of regulatory T cells in long-lasting Graves disease (dated by TCRdb to the early 2020s). Study-level background: In the newly diagnosed Graves' disease group, patients had been taking antithyroid drugs for less than 3 months. This study used TCR sequencing and RNA sequencing of peripheral blood to compare persistent Graves' disease patients against newly diagnosed Graves' disease patients. The study took place in China and was registered as a clinical trial. TCR sequencing covered some 13 persistent and approximately 20 newly diagnosed Graves' disease patients, some 33 samples in total. Results the study describes overall, beyond this receptor: Lower TCR Shannon entropy and fewer highly expanded clones were observed in persistent Graves' disease patients than in newly diagnosed patients, which suggested clonal expansion. Because the primary lesion, thyroid tissue, could not be accessed, the study looked at peripheral blood alone. The authors noted that the small sample size was a limitation that may lower accuracy. TRBV28, TRBJ1-2 and TRBJ2-5 were preferentially used in persistent disease, while TRBV20-1 and TRBJ2-1 were favored in newly diagnosed disease. Sequencing and analysis were limited to the TCR beta chain. Persistent patients shared more public clonotypes among themselves (more than 2,500) than newly diagnosed patients did (about 970).

For this clonotype: Its target antigen remains unknown. Base qualities are missing; no much larger clone stands one base away.

From V the trimming removes 3 bases and from J it removes 5 bases, while the gene matches leave 8 bases of the junction unaccounted for. Sequences WSHSY (CDR1) and SAAADI (CDR2) are obtained from the germline V gene. Reading from cysteine to phenylalanine, the CDR3 counts 15 amino acids. The only DNA kept is the CDR3, 45 bases in frame from the first base. The time point tag for this specimen amounts to: newly diagnosed GD, antithyroid drugs for less than 3 months. For both TCR sequencing and RNA sequencing, RNA was extracted from PBMCs in TRIzol. The diagnosis of Graves' disease was made according to American Thyroid Association guidelines. Recruitment of patients was carried out at an endocrinology department in Xi'an, China. Each patient gave about 10 milliliters of peripheral blood, collected in an EDTA anticoagulant tube. Ficoll Paque Plus density gradient separation was used to isolate PBMCs, and no additional T cell sorting was done. An Agilent 2100 Bioanalyzer and agarose gel were used to assess RNA quality, and a NanoDrop 2000 was used to measure RNA concentration.

Libraries were made using multiplex PCR. Sequencer: Illumina HiSeq 4000. To build TCR beta libraries, CDR3 regions were amplified by Arm-PCR using iRepertoire HTBI primers. PCR products were gel purified before sequencing. The paper's data handling went like this. Gene usage analysis of CDR3 amino acid clonotypes relied on the approximately 60 TRBV and about 15 TRBJ segments identified across samples. Filtered high-quality paired reads were merged into contigs using COPE and FqMerger. BLAST was used to align contigs to IMGT TRBV, TRBD and TRBJ reference genes, with CDR3 defined following IMGT. Highly expanded clones were defined as clonotypes with a frequency above 0.1%. Shannon entropy served as the measure of repertoire diversity, while the Gini coefficient captured V-J evenness. A clonotype found in more than one individual was treated as public. TCRdb itself trimmed the public reads at Q25 with fastp, ran MiXCR and retained productive beta chains. Entries are consolidated by CDR3 protein sequence, retaining the most common genes and DNA. TCRdb, rather than the study authors, made the V and J calls. Within this sample are about 440,000 distinct CDR3 sequences, with more than 12% of them counted one time only. The ten largest account for about a sixth of the sample.

These records were also assigned to another study, of T cells in Graves' hyperthyroidism and ophthalmopathy. As that second paper reports: Stable Graves' hyperthyroidism was defined as no progression to ophthalmopathy during 18 months of follow-up. Hyperthyroidism patients were newly diagnosed, had a disease duration of under 2 months, and were aged 18 to 65 years. Exclusion was applied to patients with uncontrolled infections, other autoimmune diseases, pregnancy or lactation. Diagnoses were based on clinical symptoms, serum thyroxine and TRAb, thyroid ultrasound and orbital computed tomography. For the first round of RT-PCR on the TCR CDR3, the HTBI primer set was used together with the Qiagen OneStep RT-PCR kit. Most expanded thyroid clonotypes (frequency above 0.001) were also detected in blood, a finding suggesting that blood repertoires may reflect thyroid immune responses. A model built on a 13 V-J signature distinguished ophthalmopathy from stable hyperthyroidism, reaching around 88% sensitivity and about 81% specificity in cross-validation and 80%/75% in testing. In validation, the model predicted progression to ophthalmopathy a median of roughly 6.2 months before onset, with 65% to 71% sensitivity and around 76% specificity. To identify TCR V-J signatures that set the groups apart, the researchers used a discovery cohort of 95 to 100 patients, made up of some 41 with Graves' ophthalmopathy and about 60 with stable Graves' hyperthyroidism. Whether ophthalmopathy could be predicted prospectively was tested in an independent validation cohort made up of under 20 hyperthyroidism patients plus 17 patients who later progressed to ophthalmopathy. For training and testing, the 95 to 100 patients in the discovery cohort were randomly divided in a 7:3 ratio. In addition, the study compared T-cell repertoires in thyroid tissue and in blood from roughly six Graves' hyperthyroidism patients. After sampling, hyperthyroidism patients received methimazole starting at 30 mg daily, and ophthalmopathy patients received high-dose intravenous methylprednisolone. Libraries were constructed in a second round of multiplex PCR, after which size selection and purification were carried out. Sequencing of the libraries was done on an Illumina HiSeq2000 using paired-end 100 bp reads. Raw data were processed with SOAPnuke, discarding reads with adapters, uncalled bases, mean Phred below 15, or no exact constant-primer or identifier match. COPE v1.2.5 was used to merge the high-quality paired reads, and each unique nucleotide sequence was defined as a clonotype. MiTCR v1.1 was used to align the clonotypes against IMGT TRBV, TRBD and TRBJ reference segments. Only V-J combinations with frequency above 0.0001, covering roughly 99% of repertoires, were analysed. The TCS score was defined as F50 (clonal expansion) divided by E x V (chaos), with BLOSUM62-based TCRdist calculated between CDR3 peptides within each V-J. Welch's t-statistics and random forest reduced just over 500 V-J features to 13, which were used in a naive Bayes classifier (R e1071). No statistical method was used to set the sample size in advance, and investigators knew the group allocation. According to the paper, TCR Vbeta CDR3 sequencing was carried out on 135 peripheral blood samples, which came from under 50 ophthalmopathy, under 85 hyperthyroidism and about 17 progressor patients.

Recombination linked TRBV10-2 to TRBJ1-2; 8 central bases correspond to TRBD1. The sample was peripheral blood mononuclear cells (PBMCs), taken at new diagnosis, from a patient treated with antithyroid drugs. This TCR was sampled from a woman aged 25 to 39 with Graves disease. Donor details come from another sample of the same person, matched by shared clones. The DNA is TGCGCCAGCAGTGACCCAGGGGGCCGGGCTTATGGCTACACCTTC. This sequence encodes CASSDPGGRAYGYTF.